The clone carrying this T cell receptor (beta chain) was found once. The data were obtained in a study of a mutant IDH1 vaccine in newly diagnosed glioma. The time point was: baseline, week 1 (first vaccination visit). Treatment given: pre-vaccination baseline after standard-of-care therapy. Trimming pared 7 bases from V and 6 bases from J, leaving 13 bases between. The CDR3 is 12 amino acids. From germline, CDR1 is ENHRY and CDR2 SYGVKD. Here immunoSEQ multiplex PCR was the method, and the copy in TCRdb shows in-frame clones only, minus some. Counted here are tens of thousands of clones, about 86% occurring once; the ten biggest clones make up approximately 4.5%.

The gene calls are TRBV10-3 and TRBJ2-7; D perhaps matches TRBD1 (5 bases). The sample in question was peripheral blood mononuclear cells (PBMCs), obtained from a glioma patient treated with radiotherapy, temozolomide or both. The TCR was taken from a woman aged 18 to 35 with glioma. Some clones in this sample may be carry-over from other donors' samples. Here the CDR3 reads CAINEGVSEQYF. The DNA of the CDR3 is TGTGCCATCAATGAAGGGGTCTCCGAGCAGTACTTC.